The next 11 T cell receptor beta chains were all read from a single sample in a study of shared clonotypes between healthy human individuals. Sequenced by immunoSEQ multiplex PCR; TCRdb stores in-frame clones only, minus some. The sample contains approximately 2.5 million clones, approximately 90% of which appear only once. Sequenced input: naive CD4+ T cells sorted from blood. Subset specified: CD45RA+ positively selected. These receptors all come from a man younger than 35 in good health.

V and J are TRBV4-1 and TRBJ1-2, with D uncertain. Trimming removed 0 bases at V and 8 bases at J, with 19 bases between. This CDR3 comprises 16 residues. CDR1 is MGHRA and CDR2 is YSYEKL in the germline V gene. CDR3 residues: CASSQDATIKVRGYTF. The CDR3 coding sequence is TGCGCCAGCAGCCAAGACGCGACAATAAAGGTAAGGGGCTACACCTTC.

The rearrangement links TRBV19 to TRBJ1-6; D unresolved. Trimming removed 2 bases from V and 7 bases from J, with 6 bases in between. The CDR3 loop spans 13 amino acids. CDR1 and CDR2 (germline): LNHDA, SQIVND (reference sequence). Here the CDR3 reads CASSILRNSPLHF. CDR3 in DNA: TGTGCCAGTAGTATATTAAGGAATTCACCCCTCCACTTT.

The V and J genes are TRBV11-2 and TRBJ1-2, with TRBD1 matching 11 bases. With 4 bases clipped from V and 7 bases from J, the junction kept 8 bases outside the gene matches. The CDR3 loop spans 15 amino acids. Germline V gene data show CDR1 as SGHAT and CDR2 as FQNNGV. CDR3 in amino acids: CASSSRGTGGLGYTF. The CDR3 bases are TGTGCCAGCAGCTCTAGGGGGACAGGGGGACTTGGCTACACCTTC.

The chain combines TRBV6-5 with TRBJ2-7; possible D gene TRBD2, 6 bases. Per the germline V gene, CDR1 is MNHEY and CDR2 is SVGAGI. The CDR3 totals 16 residues. V lost 0 bases to trimming and J lost 0 bases, with 12 bases between them. The CDR3 region is CASSYSLAGFSYEQYF. In nucleotides, the CDR3 is TGTGCCAGCAGTTACTCACTGGCGGGATTCTCCTACGAGCAGTACTTC.

The gene calls are TRBV6-5 and TRBJ1-3; 7 bases map to TRBD1. With 5 bases clipped from V and 0 bases from J, the junction kept 4 bases outside the gene matches. Germline V gives CDR1 MNHEY, CDR2 SVGAGI. The CDR3 runs to 15 residues. The CDR3 DNA is TGTGCCAGCAGTCAAAGACAGGGCTCTGGAAACACCATATATTTT. Residues: CASSQRQGSGNTIYF.

This clone was found a few times. The CDR3, as DNA: TGTGCTAGTGGTTCAGGGCTCGGTTTGAGTCAGCCCCAGCATTTT. Residues: CASGSGLGLSQPQHF. The chain employs TRBV12-5 and TRBJ1-5; possible D gene TRBD1, 5 bases. V lost 4 bases and J lost 6, with 16 bases in between. Germline V CDR1 and CDR2: LGHNT, FRNRAP. CDR3 length: 15 residues.

This chain connects TRBV10-2 to TRBJ2-4; 9 bases line up with TRBD1. Germline trimming cut 4 bases from V and 1 base from J; bases unmatched to any gene: 14. The CDR3 has 19 residues. The V gene's germline CDR1 is WSHSY and CDR2 SAAADI. CDR3 DNA sequence: TGCGCCAGCAGTGGACAGGGGGGTGAGGGAGGGGTGGCCAAAAACATTCAGTACTTC. Protein: CASSGQGGEGGVAKNIQYF.

V usage is TRBV11-2 and J usage is TRBJ2-7; the D gene is possibly TRBD2 (5 bases). Germline CDR1 and CDR2: SGHAT and FQNNGV. The CDR3 sequence is 13 residues long. The V end lost 4 bases, the J end lost 2 bases, and 9 bases lay between the germline ends. CDR3 sequence: CASSSDYPYEQYF. The DNA for the CDR3 is TGTGCCAGCAGCTCTGACTACCCCTACGAGCAGTACTTC.

The gene calls are TRBV21-1 and TRBJ1-4; the table's D call, TRBD1, has no DNA check behind it. TRBV21-1 is flagged as a pseudogene. This CDR3 is built from 18 residues. CDR3 sequence reads: CASSKRPPYRATNEKLFF. CDR3 bases: TGTGCCAGCAGCAAAAGGCCCCCTTACAGAGCAACTAATGAAAAACTGTTTTTT.

The chain employs TRBV9 and TRBJ2-1; D is unclear. CDR1 and CDR2 (germline): SGDLS, YYNGEE. This CDR3 is 12 amino acids long. V was pared by 2 bases and J by 5 bases, with 5 bases between. For the CDR3, the DNA is TGTGCCAGCAGCGTCGAGGACAATGAGCAGTTCTTC. It specifies CASSVEDNEQFF.

Written as DNA, the CDR3 is TGTGCCAGCAAGCTAGTAACAGGGGGTCATGGCTACACCTTC. As protein: CASKLVTGGHGYTF. The V call is TRBV6-5, the J call TRBJ1-2; 8 bases agree with TRBD1. In germline, CDR1 is MNHEY, CDR2 SVGAGI. Unmatched junction bases numbered 10, after V lost 7 bases and J lost 6 bases. CDR3 length equals 14 residues.